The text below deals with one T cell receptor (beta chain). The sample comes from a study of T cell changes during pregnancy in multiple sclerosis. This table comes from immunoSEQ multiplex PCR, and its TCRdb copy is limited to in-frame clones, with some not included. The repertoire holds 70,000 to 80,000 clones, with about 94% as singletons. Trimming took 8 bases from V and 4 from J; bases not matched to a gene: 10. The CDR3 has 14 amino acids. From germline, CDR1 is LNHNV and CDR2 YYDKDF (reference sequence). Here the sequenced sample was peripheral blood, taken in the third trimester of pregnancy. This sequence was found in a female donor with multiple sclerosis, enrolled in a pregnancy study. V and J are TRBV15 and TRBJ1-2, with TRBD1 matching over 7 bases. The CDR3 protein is CATRLGGAPYGYTF. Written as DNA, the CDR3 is TGTGCCACCCGGTTAGGGGGCGCTCCCTATGGCTACACCTTC.